These 5 T cell receptor beta chains originate from one sample sequenced in a study of CD8 T cells in Susac syndrome. A quantity of about 0.45 to 1 ug RNA underwent reverse transcription using random hexamers. TCRdb re-called the immunoSEQ multiplex PCR reads through MiXCR, storing one row per CDR3 protein. Of 150,000 to 200,000 distinct CDR3 sequences in the sample, 80% to 95% were seen once. Sequencing was performed on CD4+ T cells from PBMCs. These receptors all come from a human donor in good health.

V and J are TRBV2 and TRBJ2-1, with TRBD1 as a possible D gene (5 bases). CDR3 length equals 13 residues. V lost 4 bases and J lost 7, with 11 bases in between. CDR1 is SNHLY and CDR2 is FYNNEI in the germline V gene. Here the CDR3 reads CASSGLRGNEQFF. CDR3 DNA: TGTGCCAGCAGTGGCCTAAGGGGTAATGAGCAGTTCTTC.

The chain couples TRBV23-1 to TRBJ1-1; D not resolved. TRBV23-1 falls under the ORF class, with uncertain function. V dropped 3 bases and J dropped 5 bases, with 16 bases sitting between them. The CDR3 spans 15 residues. Here the CDR3 reads CASSHHHALRTEAFF. Here the CDR3 DNA reads TGCGCCAGCAGTCACCACCACGCTCTGAGGACTGAAGCTTTCTTT.

The chain is built from TRBV6-4 and TRBJ1-6; TRBD1 aligns across 10 bases. The CDR3 extends over 15 amino acids. The J segment lost 10 bases and the V segment lost 6 bases, leaving 9 bases of the junction unmatched. CDR1 and CDR2 (germline): MRHNA, SNTAGT. CDR3 sequence: CASSPTGTGDSPLHF. In DNA, the CDR3 is TGTGCCAGCAGCCCCACCGGGACAGGGGACTCACCCCTCCACTTT.

The chain has TRBV12-3 or TRBV12-4 and TRBJ1-4; the match to TRBD1 covers 7 bases. This CDR3 has 15 residues. Unmatched junction bases numbered 7, after V lost 6 bases and J lost 3 bases. The CDR3 sequence: CASSLQGRSNEKLFF. Written as DNA, the CDR3 is TGTGCCAGCAGCTTACAGGGGCGGTCTAATGAAAAACTGTTTTTT.

V gene TRBV18 combines with J gene TRBJ2-1; tentative D call: TRBD1 (6 bases). V was pared by 1 base and J by 13 bases, with 11 bases between. The germline V gene has CDR1 KGHSH and CDR2 LQKENI. This CDR3 contains 12 residues. DNA of the CDR3: TGTGCCAGCTCACCACGGGTGGACAGTCAGTTCTTC. This translates into CASSPRVDSQFF.